Shown below are 31 T cell receptor beta chains from a single sample sequenced in a study of PD-1 blockade in classical Hodgkin lymphoma. Every single patient, without exception, relapsed after autologous stem cell transplantation, and brentuximab vedotin exposure varied. The method was immunoSEQ multiplex PCR; TCRdb's version includes in-frame clones alone and lacks a portion of them. The repertoire includes about 40,000 clones, 87% of them detected once, and approximately 10% sits in the top ten. The source was peripheral blood mononuclear cells (PBMCs), collected at baseline. These TCRs come from a human donor with classical Hodgkin lymphoma.

The genes are TRBV28 and TRBJ1-6; 11 positions match TRBD1. This CDR3 comprises 16 residues. Trimming cost V 3 bases and J 7 bases; bases outside gene matches: 5. Per the germline V gene, CDR1 is MDHEN and CDR2 is SYDVKM. The CDR3 coding sequence is TGTGCCAGCAGTTTCCCCTGGACAGGGGGCAATTCACCCCTCCACTTT. Translation: CASSFPWTGGNSPLHF.

The rearrangement links TRBV10-3 to TRBJ2-7, with D unresolved. Germline CDR1 and CDR2: ENHRY and SYGVKD. The CDR3 spans 13 residues. The V and J ends lost 8 bases and 1 base respectively, with 12 bases between them. The CDR3 region has the DNA TGTGCCATCCGCCCTACAGCGTCCTACGAGCAGTACTTC. Its protein is CAIRPTASYEQYF.

This chain connects TRBV5-4 to TRBJ1-1; possible D gene TRBD1, 6 bases. V was clipped by 0 bases and J by 4 bases, with 7 bases between them. The CDR3 is 13 residues long. In germline, CDR1 is SGHNT, CDR2 YYREEE (reference sequence). CDR3 DNA: TGTGCCAGCAGCTTGGGACAGGCCACTGAAGCTTTCTTT. This encodes CASSLGQATEAFF.

This rearrangement joins TRBV5-1 to TRBJ1-1; possibly TRBD1 for D (5 bases). Trimming removed 4 bases from V and 5 bases from J, with 15 bases in between. The germline gives CDR1 SGHRS, CDR2 YFSETQ. This CDR3 contains 14 residues. DNA of the CDR3: TGCGCCAGCAGCGCAGAATTCAGGGTGACTGAAGCTTTCTTT. This sequence encodes CASSAEFRVTEAFF.

The V gene is TRBV7-2, the J gene TRBJ1-6; 10 bases agree with TRBD1. With V trimmed by 8 bases and J by 8 bases, 15 bases remained unmatched. Germline CDR1 and CDR2: SGHTA and FQGNSA. The CDR3 contains 17 residues. CDR3 nucleotides: TGTGCCAGCCGCTATCCGGGACAGGGGATATTGTATTCACCCCTCCACTTT. It encodes CASRYPGQGILYSPLHF.

This rearrangement joins TRBV7-9 to TRBJ1-2, with D possibly matching TRBD1 (5 bases). The V gene's germline CDR1 is SEHNR and CDR2 FQNEAQ (reference sequence). CDR3 length equals 13 residues. Trimming took off 0 bases at V and 6 bases at J, with 8 bases between the two ends. The CDR3 DNA follows: TGTGCCAGCAGCTTAGCAGGGGCTGATGGCTACACCTTC. Amino acids: CASSLAGADGYTF.

The chain carries TRBV2 and TRBJ2-7, with 7 bases lining up with TRBD2. The CDR3 sequence is 13 residues long. V lost 6 bases and J lost 3; bases outside the gene matches: 5. The germline gives CDR1 SNHLY, CDR2 FYNNEI. The CDR3 nucleotides are TGTGCCAGCAGCCGGGGGGATCTCTACGAGCAGTACTTC. This encodes CASSRGDLYEQYF.

The chain joins TRBV9 to TRBJ2-2; D gene unclear. The CDR3 is made up of 13 amino acids. Trimming took off 7 bases at V and 0 bases at J, with 7 bases between the two ends. Germline V lookup: CDR1 SGDLS, CDR2 YYNGEE. CDR3 sequence: CASGNANTGELFF. DNA for the CDR3: TGTGCCAGCGGAAACGCGAACACCGGGGAGCTGTTTTTT.

The chain employs TRBV7-6 and TRBJ2-1; 9 bases are a match to TRBD2. Unmatched junction bases numbered 6, after V lost 2 bases and J lost 7 bases. This CDR3 comprises 15 residues. The V gene's germline CDR1 is SGHVS and CDR2 FNYEAQ. CDR3 DNA sequence: TGTGCCAGCAGCTTATCTGCGGGAGGGGGGAATGAGCAGTTCTTC. Residues: CASSLSAGGGNEQFF. The full variable domain, with the rest looked up from reference TRBV7-6 and TRBJ2-1, is GAGVSQSPRYKVTKRGQDVALRCDPISGHVSLYWYRQALGQGPEFLTYFNYEAQQDKSGLPNDRFSAERPEGSISTLTIQRTEQRDSAMYRCASSLSAGGGNEQFFGPGTRLTVL.

In its sample, this clone is medium-sized. This chain joins TRBV9 and TRBJ2-3, with D possibly TRBD1 on 5 matching bases. The germline V gene has CDR1 SGDLS and CDR2 YYNGEE. V was pared by 4 bases and J by 5 bases, with 5 bases between. There are 11 residues in the CDR3. The CDR3 DNA follows: TGTGCCAGCAGCAGGGGAGATACGCAGTATTTT. Translated: CASSRGDTQYF.

The chain combines TRBV6-6 with TRBJ1-1; 7 bases are a match to TRBD1. Germline V gene data show CDR1 as MNHNY and CDR2 as SVGAGI (reference sequence). The CDR3 extends over 14 amino acids. The V and J ends lost 6 bases and 2 bases, in that order; junction bases with no gene match: 6. The chain's CDR3 is CASSLTGINTEAFF. In DNA, the CDR3 is TGTGCCAGCAGCCTGACAGGGATTAACACTGAAGCTTTCTTT.

The table lists this clone with a count of one. V is TRBV19 and J is TRBJ1-2; weak D call: TRBD1 (6 bases). CDR3 length: 13 amino acids. Germline-derived CDR1 and CDR2 are LNHDA and SQIVND (reference sequence). V lost 2 bases to trimming and J lost 8 bases, with 12 bases between them. The DNA for the CDR3 is TGTGCCAGTAGTATACGGACAGTCGGAGGCTACACCTTC. Protein: CASSIRTVGGYTF.

V is TRBV29-1 and J is TRBJ2-3, with D hard to call. CDR1 SQVTM and CDR2 ANQGSEA come from the germline V gene. This CDR3 comprises 12 residues. Trimming removed 4 bases at V and 1 base at J, with 6 bases between. CDR3 loop: CSVGPGTDTQYF. CDR3 in DNA: TGCAGCGTTGGACCCGGCACAGATACGCAGTATTTT.

This rearrangement joins TRBV7-2 to TRBJ1-3, with no clear D. The CDR3 covers 13 residues. Germline V CDR1 and CDR2: SGHTA, FQGNSA. V lost 5 bases and J 0 bases, leaving 5 bases between the germline ends. CDR3 nucleotides: TGTGCCAGCAGCCGTTTCTCTGGAAACACCATATATTTT. Translated, it gives CASSRFSGNTIYF. The whole variable domain, remainder taken from reference TRBV7-2 and TRBJ1-3, is GAGVSQSPSNKVTEKGKDVELRCDPISGHTALYWYRQSLGQGLEFLIYFQGNSAPDKSGLPSDRFSAERTGGSVSTLTIQRTQQEDSAVYLCASSRFSGNTIYFGEGSWLTVV.

The genes are TRBV7-3 and TRBJ2-1, with 16 bases identical to TRBD2. CDR1 and CDR2 from the germline V gene are SGHTA and FQGTGA. V trimming: 5 bases; J trimming: 4 bases; junction bases outside the gene matches: 8. The CDR3 is 18 amino acids. The DNA of the CDR3 is TGTGCCAGCAGCCCCGGGACTAGCGGGAGGGAATTATACAATGAGCAGTTCTTC. Encoded protein: CASSPGTSGRELYNEQFF.

A few counts support this clone. V gene TRBV5-1 combines with J gene TRBJ1-2; D may be TRBD1 (5 bases). The CDR3 loop spans 14 amino acids. Trimming removed 0 bases from V and 2 bases from J, with 8 bases in between. Germline V gene lookup returns CDR1 SGHRS and CDR2 YFSETQ. CDR3 nucleotide sequence: TGCGCCAGCAGCTTGGGGGGCAACAACTATGGCTACACCTTC. It yields the protein CASSLGGNNYGYTF.

This chain links TRBV7-2 with TRBJ2-5, with 13 positions matching TRBD2. The CDR3 length is 16 residues. V was clipped by 4 bases and J by 2 bases; unmatched bases: 4. CDR1 is SGHTA and CDR2 is FQGNSA in the germline V gene. CDR3 loop: CASSSGLAGAQETQYF. The CDR3 bases are TGTGCCAGCAGCTCCGGACTAGCGGGAGCGCAAGAGACCCAGTACTTC.

CDR3 bases: TGTGCCAGCAGCCAATTTCAAGGGGGCCGGCAGCCCCAGCATTTT. The encoded protein is CASSQFQGGRQPQHF. The V and J genes are TRBV16 and TRBJ1-5; 7 nucleotides line up with TRBD1. Per germline, CDR1 KGHSY and CDR2 FQNENV. V lost 1 base and J lost 7; bases outside the gene matches: 7. CDR3 length: 15 residues. Drawing the rest from reference TRBV16 and TRBJ1-5, the complete variable domain is GEEVAQTPKHLVRGEGQKAKLYCAPIKGHSYVFWYQQVLKNEFKFLISFQNENVFDETGMPKERFSAKCLPNSPCSLEIQATKLEDSAVYFCASSQFQGGRQPQHFGDGTRLSIL.

V gene TRBV9 combines with J gene TRBJ1-3; 11 bases fit TRBD1. Germline-derived CDR1 and CDR2 are SGDLS and YYNGEE. The CDR3 totals 17 residues. Unmatched junction bases numbered 7, after V lost 5 bases and J lost 0 bases. The CDR3 reads CASSEGTGGGSGNTIYF. CDR3 coding DNA: TGTGCCAGCAGTGAAGGGACAGGGGGTGGCTCTGGAAACACCATATATTTT. The complete variable domain, with remaining parts taken from reference TRBV9 and TRBJ1-3, reads DSGVTQTPKHLITATGQRVTLRCSPRSGDLSVYWYQQSLDQGLQFLIQYYNGEERAKGNILERFSAQQFPDLHSELNLSSLELGDSALYFCASSEGTGGGSGNTIYFGEGSWLTVV.

The chain joins TRBV5-6 to TRBJ2-5; 7 nucleotides align to TRBD1. Per the germline V gene, CDR1 is SGHDT and CDR2 is YYEEEE. The CDR3 totals 14 residues. Trimming at V came to 4 bases and at J to 5 bases, leaving 8 bases not matched to a gene. The CDR3 here is CASSKQGTRETQYF. Here the CDR3 DNA reads TGTGCCAGCAGCAAACAGGGGACGCGGGAGACCCAGTACTTC. Full variable domain (outside the CDR3, taken from reference TRBV5-6 and TRBJ2-5): DAGVTQSPTHLIKTRGQQVTLRCSPKSGHDTVSWYQQALGQGPQFIFQYYEEEERQRGNFPDRFSGHQFPNYSSELNVNALLLGDSALYLCASSKQGTRETQYFGPGTRLLVL.

The chain is built from TRBV27 and TRBJ1-2; TRBD1 aligns across 8 bases. The germline gives CDR1 MNHEY, CDR2 SMNVEV (reference sequence). V trimming: 8 bases; J trimming: 0 bases; junction bases outside the gene matches: 8. This CDR3 comprises 15 residues. The DNA of the CDR3 is TGTGCCAGCCGGTCAAGGACAGGGCCTAACTATGGCTACACCTTC. As protein: CASRSRTGPNYGYTF.

The chain has TRBV6-5 and TRBJ1-1; D may be TRBD1 (5 bases). V lost 2 bases, J lost 3 bases, and 10 bases lay in between. Germline V gives CDR1 MNHEY, CDR2 SVGAGI. CDR3 length equals 14 residues. The CDR3 nucleotides read TGTGCCAGCAGTTACCGACCCAGGGACACTGAAGCTTTCTTT. Translated, it gives CASSYRPRDTEAFF.

The chain couples TRBV11-1 to TRBJ1-1; no definite D call. The CDR3 is made up of 11 amino acids. V was trimmed by 6 bases and J by 7 bases, leaving 9 bases between them. The germline V gene encodes CDR1 SGHAT and CDR2 FQDESV (reference sequence). The CDR3 here is CASRARGEAFF. The CDR3 region has the DNA TGTGCCAGCAGGGCGCGCGGTGAAGCTTTCTTT. The variable domain in full, completed from reference TRBV11-1 and TRBJ1-1, reads EAEVAQSPRYKITEKSQAVAFWCDPISGHATLYWYRQILGQGPELLVQFQDESVVDDSQLPKDRFSAERLKGVDSTLKIQPAELGDSAMYLCASRARGEAFFGQGTRLTVV.

V usage is TRBV28 and J usage is TRBJ2-5; D gene ambiguous. The CDR3 loop spans 14 amino acids. V was cut by 2 bases and J by 1 base, with 8 bases left in between. CDR1 is MDHEN and CDR2 is SYDVKM in the germline V gene. This chain's CDR3 is CASSLRRLQETQYF. CDR3 sequence (DNA): TGTGCCAGCAGTTTACGACGTCTCCAAGAGACCCAGTACTTC.

The gene calls are TRBV5-1 and TRBJ2-1; 13 nucleotides match TRBD2. Germline V gene sequence: CDR1 SGHRS, CDR2 YFSETQ. This CDR3 is 17 amino acids long. V trimming: 4 bases; J trimming: 6 bases; junction bases outside the gene matches: 10. CDR3 coding DNA: TGCGCCAGCAGCACGTCTAAACTAGCGGGAGGGGTCAATGAGCAGTTCTTC. It is translated as CASSTSKLAGGVNEQFF.

The J gene is TRBJ2-5, the V gene TRBV19; 7 bases agree with TRBD1. CDR3 length equals 17 residues. Germline CDR1 LNHDA, CDR2 SQIVND (reference sequence). Trimming cost V 1 base and J 5 bases; bases outside gene matches: 13. CDR3 nucleotide sequence: TGTGCCAGTAGTATAGCGACAGGGACGGGGTTTAGTGAGACCCAGTACTTC. This translates into CASSIATGTGFSETQYF.

The chain recombines TRBV29-1 with TRBJ1-2; tentative D call: TRBD1 (5 bases). Germline V gene lookup returns CDR1 SQVTM and CDR2 ANQGSEA. The CDR3 loop spans 13 amino acids. Trimming cost V 3 bases and J 0 bases, with 8 bases left between them. CDR3 DNA sequence: TGCAGCGTTGACGACAGAACTAACTATGGCTACACCTTC. Protein: CSVDDRTNYGYTF.

The J gene is TRBJ1-1, the V gene TRBV7-9; 7 bases align to TRBD1. The CDR3 is 14 amino acids. Germline-derived CDR1 and CDR2 are SEHNR and FQNEAQ (reference sequence). V shed 3 bases and J 2 bases; nucleotides not matched to a gene: 3. In DNA, the CDR3 is TGTGCCAGCAGCTTGAACAGGGGAAACACTGAAGCTTTCTTT. Its protein is CASSLNRGNTEAFF.

DNA of the CDR3: TGTGCCAGCAGTTATGCTCATCGGAGGTATGGCTACACCTTC. Its protein is CASSYAHRRYGYTF. The chain is built from TRBV6-5 and TRBJ1-2; D is unclear. Deletions cut 3 bases from V and 5 bases from J, with 13 bases between. The CDR3 length is 14 residues. CDR1 is MNHEY, CDR2 SVGAGI, per germline.

The V and J genes are TRBV19 and TRBJ1-1; D uncertain. The CDR3 extends over 14 amino acids. V gave up 10 bases and J gave up 5 bases, with 20 bases separating them. Germline V gene sequence: CDR1 LNHDA, CDR2 SQIVND (reference sequence). CDR3 loop: CATKVYMTGTEAFF. The DNA of the CDR3 is TGTGCCACCAAGGTGTATATGACCGGGACTGAAGCTTTCTTT.

The rearrangement joins TRBV6-5 to TRBJ1-5, with D possibly TRBD1 on 6 matching bases. Per germline, CDR1 MNHEY and CDR2 SVGAGI. CDR3 size: 15 residues. V lost 5 bases and J 6 bases, leaving 17 bases between the germline ends. The CDR3 nucleotides are TGTGCCAGCAGTCAACCCGGGGGCGTCGGTCAGCCCCAGCATTTT. It translates to CASSQPGGVGQPQHF.